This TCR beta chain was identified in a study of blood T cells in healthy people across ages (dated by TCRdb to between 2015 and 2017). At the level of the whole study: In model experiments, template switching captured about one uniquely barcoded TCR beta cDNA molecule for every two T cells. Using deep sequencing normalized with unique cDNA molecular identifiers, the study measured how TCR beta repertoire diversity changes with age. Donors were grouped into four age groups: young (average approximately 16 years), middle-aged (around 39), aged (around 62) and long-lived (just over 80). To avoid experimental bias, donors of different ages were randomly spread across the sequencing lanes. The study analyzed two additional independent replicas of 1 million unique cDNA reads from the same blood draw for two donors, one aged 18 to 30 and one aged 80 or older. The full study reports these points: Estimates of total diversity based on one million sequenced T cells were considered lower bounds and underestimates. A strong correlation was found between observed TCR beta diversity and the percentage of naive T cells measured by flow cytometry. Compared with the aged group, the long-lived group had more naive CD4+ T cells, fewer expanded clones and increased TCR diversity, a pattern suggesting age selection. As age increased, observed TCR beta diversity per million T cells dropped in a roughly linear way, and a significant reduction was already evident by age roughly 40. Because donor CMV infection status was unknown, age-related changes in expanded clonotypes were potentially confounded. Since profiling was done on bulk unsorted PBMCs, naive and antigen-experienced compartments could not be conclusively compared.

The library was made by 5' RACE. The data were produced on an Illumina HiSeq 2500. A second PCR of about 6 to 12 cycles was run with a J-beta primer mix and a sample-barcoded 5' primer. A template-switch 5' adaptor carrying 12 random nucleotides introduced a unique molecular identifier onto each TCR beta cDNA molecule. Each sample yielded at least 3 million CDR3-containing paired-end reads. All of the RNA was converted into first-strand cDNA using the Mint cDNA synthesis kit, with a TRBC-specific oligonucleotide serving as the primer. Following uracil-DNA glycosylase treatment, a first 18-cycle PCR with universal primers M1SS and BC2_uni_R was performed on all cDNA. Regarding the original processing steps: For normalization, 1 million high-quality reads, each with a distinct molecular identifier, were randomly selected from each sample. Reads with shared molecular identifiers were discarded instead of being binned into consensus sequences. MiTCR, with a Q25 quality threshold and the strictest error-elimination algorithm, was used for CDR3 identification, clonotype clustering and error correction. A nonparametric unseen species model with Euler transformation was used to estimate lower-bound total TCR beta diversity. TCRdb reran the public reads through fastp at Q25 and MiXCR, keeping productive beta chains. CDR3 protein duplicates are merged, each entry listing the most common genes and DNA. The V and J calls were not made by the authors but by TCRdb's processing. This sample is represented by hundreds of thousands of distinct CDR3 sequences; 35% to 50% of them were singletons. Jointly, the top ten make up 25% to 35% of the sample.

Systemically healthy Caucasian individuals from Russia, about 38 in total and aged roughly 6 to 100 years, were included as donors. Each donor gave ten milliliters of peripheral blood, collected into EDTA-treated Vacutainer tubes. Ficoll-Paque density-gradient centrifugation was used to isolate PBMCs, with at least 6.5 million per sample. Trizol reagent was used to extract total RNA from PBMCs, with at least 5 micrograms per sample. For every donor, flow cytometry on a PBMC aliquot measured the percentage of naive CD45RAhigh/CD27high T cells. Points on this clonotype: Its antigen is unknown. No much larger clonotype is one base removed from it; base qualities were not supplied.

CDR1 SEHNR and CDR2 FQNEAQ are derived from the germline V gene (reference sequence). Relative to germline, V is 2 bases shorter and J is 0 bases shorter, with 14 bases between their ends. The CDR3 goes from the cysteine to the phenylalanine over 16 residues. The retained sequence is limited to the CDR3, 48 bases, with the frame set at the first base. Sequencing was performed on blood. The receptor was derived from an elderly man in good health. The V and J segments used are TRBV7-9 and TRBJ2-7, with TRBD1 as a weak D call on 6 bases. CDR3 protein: CASSLTPQGNSYEQYF. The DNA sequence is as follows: TGTGCCAGCAGCTTAACTCCCCAGGGGAACTCCTACGAGCAGTACTTC.